This TCR beta chain was documented in a study of T cells in localized non-small cell lung cancer. Overall study findings and caveats: Overall survival was longer when the density of T cells in the blood was higher. Of the top 100 tumor clones, median roughly 60 were in adjacent lung, approximately 28 among its top 100. Tumor trailed uninvolved adjacent lung in T cell clonality, which peaked there.

Profiling relied on immunoSEQ multiplex PCR, and the TCRdb table lists in-frame clones only, not all of them. In the table there are 25,000 to 30,000 clones, about 81% of which are singletons. The CDR3 has 14 amino acids. The V and J ends lost 0 bases and 7 bases respectively, with 12 bases between them. Germline V gene lookup returns CDR1 MGHRA and CDR2 YSYEKL. As to this clone: Its antigen remains unidentified.

The source was peripheral blood, collected before any cancer treatment. This sequence was found in a woman aged 40-70 years with stage I lung adenocarcinoma. The gene calls are TRBV4-1 and TRBJ2-5, with a possible D match to TRBD2 (5 bases). The CDR3 loop reads CASSQDLGIGTQYF. CDR3 DNA: TGCGCCAGCAGCCAAGATCTCGGGATTGGGACCCAGTACTTC.